This T cell receptor beta chain is from a study of T cells after yellow fever vaccination. Study in general: The SMART-Seq v4 Ultra Low Input method served to prepare the low-cell-number fractions.

General study findings and limits: Weaker overall was a secondary response that nonetheless peaked faster, on day 5 versus 15. Abundant clonotypes from the bulk population could contaminate FACS-sorted repertoires. Clonotype sharing between CD4 and CD8 compartments was small.

Via MiXCR, TCRdb re-called the 5' RACE reads, giving one row per CDR3 protein. The data contain 450,000 to 650,000 distinct CDR3 sequences, roughly 22% of them seen just once; the ten biggest clones take up approximately 16%. This CDR3 has 14 residues. Germline assignment: CDR1 SGHRS and CDR2 YFSETQ. V shed 3 bases and J shed 8 bases, with 14 bases lying between them. About this clonotype itself: Its antigen is not known.

The TCR was taken from a man younger than 35 who received the YFV17D yellow fever vaccine. This chain links TRBV5-1 with TRBJ1-4; a weak D match, TRBD1 (5 bases). The sample in question was PBMCs, obtained roughly 20 days after the first yellow fever vaccination. The CDR3 protein is CASSSGTQAEKLFF. The CDR3, as DNA: TGCGCCAGCAGCTCCGGTACACAGGCCGAAAAACTGTTTTTT.